This passage covers 5 T cell receptor beta chains from one sample sequenced in a study of T cell responses to AZD1222 COVID-19 vaccine. Measured with immunoSEQ multiplex PCR; TCRdb has only the in-frame clones, and not every one. The sample yields about 170,000 clones, 75% to 90% seen once. Sequencing used peripheral blood, obtained 28 days after the second dose of the MenACWY control vaccine. These receptors all stem from an adult who received the MenACWY meningococcal vaccine as a control.

The chain couples TRBV11-2 to TRBJ1-6; 9 bases map to TRBD1. In germline, CDR1 is SGHAT, CDR2 FQNNGV. V was clipped by 3 bases and J by 0 bases; unmatched bases: 9. This CDR3 region has 19 residues. As DNA, the CDR3 is TGTGCCAGCAGCTTGGGGGTGGGACAGGGAAGCTCCTATAATTCACCCCTCCACTTT. Protein: CASSLGVGQGSSYNSPLHF.

J is TRBJ2-1 and V is TRBV13, with no clear D. Between the trimmed V and J ends, which lost 0 bases and 7 bases, there was a span of 7 bases. The germline V gene encodes CDR1 PRHDT and CDR2 FYEKMQ (reference sequence). This CDR3 has 13 residues. The CDR3 nucleotides read TGTGCCAGCAGCTTAGGGGCGTCGAATGAGCAGTTCTTC. Amino acid sequence: CASSLGASNEQFF.

This chain connects TRBV5-5 to TRBJ1-6; D not resolved. V lost 1 base, J lost 9 bases, and 14 bases lay in between. This CDR3 contains 15 residues. The germline V gene encodes CDR1 SGHKS and CDR2 YYEKEE (reference sequence). The DNA for the CDR3 is TGTGCCAGCAGCTTGAGGGCAGGAGTGGGTTCACCCCTCCACTTT. Protein: CASSLRAGVGSPLHF.

The rearrangement uses TRBV6-2 or TRBV6-3 and TRBJ1-4; unclear D gene. V lost 2 bases and J 5 bases, leaving 21 bases between the germline ends. Germline V gene lookup returns CDR1 MNHEY and CDR2 SVGEGT. The CDR3 contains 18 residues. The CDR3 loop is CASSYTPQLQWPNEKLFF. The CDR3, as DNA: TGTGCCAGCAGTTACACCCCTCAACTACAGTGGCCGAATGAAAAACTGTTTTTT.

This chain connects TRBV14 to TRBJ2-1; 9 positions match TRBD2. In germline, CDR1 is SGHDN, CDR2 FVKESK. This CDR3 spans 15 amino acids. The trim removed 4 bases at V and 5 bases at J, leaving 6 bases unmatched. The CDR3 spells CASSLPGLAHNEQFF. CDR3 bases: TGTGCCAGCAGCCTACCGGGACTAGCTCACAATGAGCAGTTCTTC. The full variable domain, with the rest looked up from reference TRBV14 and TRBJ2-1, is EAGVTQFPSHSVIEKGQTVTLRCDPISGHDNLYWYRRVMGKEIKFLLHFVKESKQDESGMPNNRFLAERTGGTYSTLKVQPAELEDSGVYFCASSLPGLAHNEQFFGPGTRLTVL.